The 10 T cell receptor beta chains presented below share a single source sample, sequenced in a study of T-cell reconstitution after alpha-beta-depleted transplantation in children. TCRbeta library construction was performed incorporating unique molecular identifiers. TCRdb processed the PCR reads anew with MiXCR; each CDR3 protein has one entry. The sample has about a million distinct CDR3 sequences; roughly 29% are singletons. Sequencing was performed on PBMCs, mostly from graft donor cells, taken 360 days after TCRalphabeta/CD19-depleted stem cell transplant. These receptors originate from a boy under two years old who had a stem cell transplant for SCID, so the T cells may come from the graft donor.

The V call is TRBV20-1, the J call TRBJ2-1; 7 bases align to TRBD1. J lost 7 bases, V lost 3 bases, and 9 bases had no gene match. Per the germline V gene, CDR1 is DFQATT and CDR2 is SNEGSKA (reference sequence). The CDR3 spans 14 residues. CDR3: CSASRDSHGNEQFF. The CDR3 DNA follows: TGCAGTGCTAGCCGGGACAGCCACGGAAATGAGCAGTTCTTC.

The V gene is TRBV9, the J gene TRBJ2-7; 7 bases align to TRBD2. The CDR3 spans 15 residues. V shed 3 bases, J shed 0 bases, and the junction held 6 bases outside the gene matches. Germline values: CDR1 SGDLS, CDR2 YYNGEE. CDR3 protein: CASSAPGGPSYEQYF. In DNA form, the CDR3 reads TGTGCCAGCAGCGCCCCGGGAGGACCCTCCTACGAGCAGTACTTC.

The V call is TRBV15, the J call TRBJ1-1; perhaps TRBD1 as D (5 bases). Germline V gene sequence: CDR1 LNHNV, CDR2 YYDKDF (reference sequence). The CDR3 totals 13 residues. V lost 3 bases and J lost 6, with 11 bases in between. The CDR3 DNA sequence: TGTGCCACCAGCAGCACCGGGACGGCTGAAGCTTTCTTT. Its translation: CATSSTGTAEAFF.

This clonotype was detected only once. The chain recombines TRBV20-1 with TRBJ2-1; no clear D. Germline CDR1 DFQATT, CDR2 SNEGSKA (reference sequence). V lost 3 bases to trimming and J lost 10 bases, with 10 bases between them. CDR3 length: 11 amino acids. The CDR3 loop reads CSARQIMEQFF. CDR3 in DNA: TGCAGTGCTAGGCAGATCATGGAGCAGTTCTTC.

The CDR3 loop is CASSQNRVLNTEAFF. In DNA form, the CDR3 reads TGTGCCAGCAGTCAAAACCGGGTATTGAACACTGAAGCTTTCTTT. The gene calls are TRBV2 and TRBJ1-1; no reliable D call. CDR1 SNHLY and CDR2 FYNNEI come from the germline V gene. The CDR3 loop spans 15 amino acids. The V and J ends lost 5 bases and 0 bases respectively, with 13 bases between them.

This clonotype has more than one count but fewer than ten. The CDR3 region is CASSAQGWKTQYF. The CDR3 region has the DNA TGTGCCAGCAGCGCGCAGGGTTGGAAGACCCAGTACTTC. This chain uses TRBV9 with TRBJ2-5; D might be TRBD1 (5 bases). The ends were cut back, 3 bases at V and 6 bases at J, with 12 bases in the middle. CDR1 is SGDLS, CDR2 YYNGEE, per germline. The CDR3 has 13 amino acids.

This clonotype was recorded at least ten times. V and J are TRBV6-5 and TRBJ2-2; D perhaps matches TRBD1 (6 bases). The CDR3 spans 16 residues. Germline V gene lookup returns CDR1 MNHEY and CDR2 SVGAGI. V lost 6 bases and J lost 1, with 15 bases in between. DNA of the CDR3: TGTGCCAGCAGGGCTGACAGGTTCCAGAACACCGGGGAGCTGTTTTTT. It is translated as CASRADRFQNTGELFF.

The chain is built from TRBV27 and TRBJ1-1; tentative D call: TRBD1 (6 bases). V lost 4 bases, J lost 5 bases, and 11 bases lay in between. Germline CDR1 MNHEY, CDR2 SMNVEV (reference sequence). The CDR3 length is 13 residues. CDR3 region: CASSCPGVTEAFF. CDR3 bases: TGTGCCAGCAGTTGTCCAGGGGTGACTGAAGCTTTCTTT.

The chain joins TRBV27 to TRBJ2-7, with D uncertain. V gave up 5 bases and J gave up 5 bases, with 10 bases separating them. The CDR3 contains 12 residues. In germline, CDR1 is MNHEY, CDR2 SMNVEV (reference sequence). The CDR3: CASSPSSHEQYF. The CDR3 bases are TGTGCCAGCAGTCCATCTTCCCACGAGCAGTACTTC.

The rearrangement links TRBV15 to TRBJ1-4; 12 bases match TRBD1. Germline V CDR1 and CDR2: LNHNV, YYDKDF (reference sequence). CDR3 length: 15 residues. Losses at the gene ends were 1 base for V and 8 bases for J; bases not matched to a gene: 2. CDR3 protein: CATSRGGTGGEKLFF. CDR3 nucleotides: TGTGCCACCAGCAGAGGGGGGACAGGGGGCGAAAAACTGTTTTTT.